One and the same sample provided the 25 T cell receptor beta chains below, sequenced in a study of regulatory T cells in long-lasting Graves disease. The time point here: persistent/refractory GD, antithyroid drugs over 5 years with positive TRAb. Extracted RNA from PBMCs served as the source of the TCR library. iRepertoire HTBI primers and Arm-PCR of CDR3 regions built TCR beta libraries. TCRdb re-analysed the multiplex PCR reads in MiXCR, keeping a single row per CDR3 protein. The profile covers about 340,000 distinct CDR3 sequences, with around a fifth appearing a single time and 29% taken by the ten largest. The sample in question was peripheral blood mononuclear cells (PBMCs), obtained when the disease was refractory, from a patient treated with antithyroid drugs. Receptor source: a female donor with Graves disease.

The rearrangement uses TRBV4-1 and TRBJ2-1; D not certain. V was pared by 3 bases and J by 1 base, with 16 bases between. Germline CDR1 MGHRA, CDR2 YSYEKL. The CDR3 sequence is 17 residues long. Written as DNA, the CDR3 is TGCGCCAGCAGCCAGACCGATGCCTATGGGTCCTACAATGAGCAGTTCTTC. Translated: CASSQTDAYGSYNEQFF.

This clonotype showed up just a few times. This sequence joins TRBV10-3 and TRBJ1-5; D not resolved. Germline loops: CDR1 ENHRY, CDR2 SYGVKD. The CDR3 loop spans 13 amino acids. V shed 5 bases and J shed 2 bases, with 7 bases lying between them. CDR3: CAISNSGNQPQHF. The CDR3 coding sequence is TGTGCCATCAGTAACAGTGGCAATCAGCCCCAGCATTTT.

This clonotype has only a few counts. This chain uses TRBV6-2 or TRBV6-3 with TRBJ1-3; 8 positions match TRBD1. Germline V gene data show CDR1 as MNHEY and CDR2 as SVGEGT. V gave up 3 bases and J gave up 3 bases; unmatched junction bases: 7. The CDR3 has 16 residues. Here the CDR3 reads CASSYNRGYGGNTIYF. The CDR3 coding sequence is TGTGCCAGCAGTTATAACAGGGGGTATGGTGGAAACACCATATATTTT.

The rearrangement uses TRBV5-5 and TRBJ2-7; the D gene is possibly TRBD1 (5 bases). Germline V CDR1 and CDR2: SGHKS, YYEKEE (reference sequence). The CDR3 consists of 14 residues. Trimming took 0 bases from V and 6 from J, leaving 13 bases between them. The CDR3 nucleotides are TGTGCCAGCAGCTTGGGAGTAGGGGTGAGCGAGCAGTACTTC. It yields the protein CASSLGVGVSEQYF.

This clonotype came up many times. The chain uses TRBV12-3 or TRBV12-4 and TRBJ1-2, with D perhaps TRBD1 (6 bases). This CDR3 is built from 15 residues. The V and J ends lost 7 bases and 4 bases respectively, with 19 bases between them. In nucleotides, the CDR3 is TGTGCCAGCACCCAACTTGCAGGGGCGATCTATGGCTACACCTTC. This sequence encodes CASTQLAGAIYGYTF.

This clonotype was found a few times. CDR3 DNA sequence: TGCAGTGCTAGGGCCGGACAGGGGAGGGGTGGTAACTATGGCTACACCTTC. Its protein product is CSARAGQGRGGNYGYTF. This chain uses TRBV20-1 with TRBJ1-2; 9 positions agree with TRBD1. The V gene's germline CDR1 is DFQATT and CDR2 SNEGSKA (reference sequence). There are 17 residues in the CDR3. V dropped 3 bases and J dropped 1; count of bases not matched to a gene: 12.

This clonotype has at least ten counts. The chain uses TRBV7-2 and TRBJ1-5; D is unresolved. The CDR3 sequence is 12 residues long. Trimming stripped 1 base from V and 9 bases from J, with 7 bases between. CDR1 is SGHTA, CDR2 FQGNSA, per germline. In DNA, the CDR3 is TGTGCCAGCAGCTTAGACGGAGCGCCCCAGCATTTT. This gives the protein CASSLDGAPQHF.

This clonotype has a count of ten or more. The chain combines TRBV3-1 with TRBJ1-2, with 7 bases aligning to TRBD1. Germline V gene lookup returns CDR1 LGHDT and CDR2 YNNKEL (reference sequence). The CDR3 has 12 residues. The V segment lost 3 bases and the J segment 8 bases; nucleotides outside the gene matches: 3. The CDR3 nucleotides read TGTGCCAGCAGCCATGACAGGGTCGGCTACACCTTC. It yields the protein CASSHDRVGYTF.

This clonotype was seen ten or more times. The chain uses TRBV30 and TRBJ2-5, with TRBD2 matching over 9 bases. With V trimmed by 3 bases and J by 5 bases, 10 bases remained unmatched. The V gene's germline CDR1 is GTSNPN and CDR2 SVGIG (reference sequence). The CDR3 totals 15 residues. The CDR3 bases are TGTGCCTGGAGGGCCGATAGCGGGAGCTGGGAGACCCAGTACTTC. Translating gives CAWRADSGSWETQYF.

In its sample, this clonotype was seen a few times. The rearrangement joins TRBV19 to TRBJ1-5, with D possibly matching TRBD1 (5 bases). The CDR3 length is 15 residues. CDR1 and CDR2 from the germline V gene are LNHDA and SQIVND (reference sequence). V was pared by 11 bases and J by 2 bases, with 19 bases between. The CDR3 DNA sequence: TGTGCCGGGAGGAAAGGGGTGGACGGCAATCAGCCCCAGCATTTT. Amino acids: CAGRKGVDGNQPQHF.

This clonotype was seen ten or more times. CDR3 sequence reads: CASSKTGNYGYTF. DNA for the CDR3: TGTGCCAGCAGCAAGACGGGAAACTATGGCTACACCTTC. The chain carries TRBV7-2 and TRBJ1-2; no definite D call. The CDR3 totals 13 residues. Trimming shortened V by 5 bases and J by 2 bases, and 9 bases separated the two germline ends. Germline V gene lookup returns CDR1 SGHTA and CDR2 FQGNSA. The full variable domain, its missing parts supplied by reference TRBV7-2 and TRBJ1-2, is GAGVSQSPSNKVTEKGKDVELRCDPISGHTALYWYRQSLGQGLEFLIYFQGNSAPDKSGLPSDRFSAERTGGSVSTLTIQRTQQEDSAVYLCASSKTGNYGYTFGSGTRLTVV.

This clonotype was seen more than once but under ten times. This chain connects TRBV20-1 to TRBJ1-1, with TRBD1 identical over 7 bases. Germline V gene lookup returns CDR1 DFQATT and CDR2 SNEGSKA (reference sequence). Losses at the gene ends were 1 base for V and 0 bases for J; bases not matched to a gene: 17. The CDR3 covers 19 residues. The chain's CDR3 is CSARGAHRAGGIVNTEAFF. The CDR3 region has the DNA TGCAGTGCTAGAGGGGCACACAGGGCAGGGGGGATCGTGAACACTGAAGCTTTCTTT.

This clonotype was recorded at least ten times. In DNA form, the CDR3 reads TGTGCCAGCAGTTTACGGAGCGGGGAGACCCAGTACTTC. Translated: CASSLRSGETQYF. The J gene is TRBJ2-5, the V gene TRBV12-3 or TRBV12-4; D is possibly TRBD2 (6 bases). V lost 2 bases, J lost 5 bases, and 9 bases lay in between. The CDR3 runs to 13 residues.

This clonotype was counted at least ten times. The chain recombines TRBV30 with TRBJ2-4; 9 bases line up with TRBD2. The CDR3 covers 14 residues. The J segment lost 6 bases and the V segment lost 0 bases, leaving 3 bases of the junction unmatched. Germline CDR1 is GTSNPN and CDR2 is SVGIG (reference sequence). CDR3 loop: CAWSVTSGSNIQYF. CDR3 nucleotides: TGTGCCTGGAGTGTGACTAGCGGTTCAAACATTCAGTACTTC.

This clonotype has at least ten counts. The chain carries TRBV7-9 and TRBJ2-5; D uncertain. The CDR3 is 13 amino acids. Germline CDR1 reads SEHNR; CDR2 reads FQNEAQ (reference sequence). Trimming shortened V by 4 bases and J by 1 base, and 7 bases separated the two germline ends. CDR3 sequence reads: CASSSLTQETQYF. The CDR3 DNA is TGTGCCAGCAGCTCCCTTACCCAAGAGACCCAGTACTTC.

This clonotype was seen only a few times. The gene calls are TRBV20-1 and TRBJ2-2; D could derive from TRBD1 or TRBD2 (5 bases each). Trimming took off 5 bases at V and 5 bases at J, with 6 bases between the two ends. CDR1 and CDR2 from the germline V gene are DFQATT and SNEGSKA (reference sequence). This CDR3 is built from 11 residues. The CDR3 coding sequence is TGCAGTGCTTGGGGGACCGGGGAGCTGTTTTTT. Its protein is CSAWGTGELFF.

This clonotype was detected a few times. The chain has TRBV19 and TRBJ1-5; no reliable D call. With 6 bases removed from V and 10 bases from J, the gap between germline ends came to 16 bases. The CDR3 runs to 13 residues. Germline V gene data show CDR1 as LNHDA and CDR2 as SQIVND (reference sequence). The CDR3 here is CASSRNNLTPQHF. The CDR3 DNA reads as TGTGCCAGTAGCCGGAACAATCTGACTCCCCAGCATTTT.

This clonotype was counted only a few times. The gene calls are TRBV9 and TRBJ2-5, with 9 bases lining up with TRBD2. CDR3 length equals 14 residues. Germline V CDR1 and CDR2: SGDLS, YYNGEE. Losses at the gene ends were 4 bases for V and 5 bases for J; bases not matched to a gene: 6. CDR3 residues: CASSPATSGETQYF. CDR3 DNA: TGTGCCAGCAGCCCAGCCACTAGCGGGGAGACCCAGTACTTC.

The rearrangement joins TRBV4-1 to TRBJ1-1; TRBD1 aligns across 9 bases. With 4 bases clipped from V and 5 bases from J, the junction kept 5 bases outside the gene matches. Per germline, CDR1 MGHRA and CDR2 YSYEKL. This CDR3 spans 14 amino acids. The CDR3 nucleotides read TGCGCCAGCAGCCTCCGGGACAGGGAGACTGAAGCTTTCTTT. Protein product: CASSLRDRETEAFF.

This clonotype occurred many times. The V and J genes are TRBV7-2 and TRBJ1-2; possible D gene TRBD1, 6 bases. CDR1 SGHTA and CDR2 FQGNSA come from the germline V gene. Deletions cut 3 bases from V and 4 bases from J, with 18 bases between. CDR3 length: 16 residues. The CDR3 DNA sequence: TGTGCCAGCAGCTTCGCGGGGGGCGCCTTATCCTATGGCTACACCTTC. Amino acid sequence: CASSFAGGALSYGYTF.

In its sample, this clonotype was seen many times. V gene TRBV6-5 combines with J gene TRBJ1-5; D is unresolved. The CDR3 runs to 14 residues. The V end lost 0 bases, the J end lost 9 bases, and 12 bases lay between the germline ends. Germline loops: CDR1 MNHEY, CDR2 SVGAGI. CDR3 DNA sequence: TGTGCCAGCAGTTACTCAGCCACGGCCCCGCCCCAGCATTTT. As protein: CASSYSATAPPQHF.

This clonotype was observed a handful of times. The CDR3 nucleotides read TGTGCCAGCAGATATAGCGGAAGCTCCTACGAGCAGTACTTC. It is translated as CASRYSGSSYEQYF. V usage is TRBV6-1 and J usage is TRBJ2-7, with D possibly being TRBD2 (6 bases). The V and J ends lost 6 bases and 0 bases respectively, with 12 bases between them. Germline CDR1 reads MNHNS; CDR2 reads SASEGT. There are 14 residues in the CDR3.

On this clonotype: It may be a read error: a sequence one base away is much more abundant. The chain combines TRBV3-1 with TRBJ1-5; D is unresolved. Germline CDR1 LGHDT, CDR2 YNNKEL (reference sequence). CDR3 size: 15 residues. The chain's CDR3 is CACSQDSESNQPQHF. DNA of the CDR3: TGTGCCTGCAGCCAAGATTCCGAGAGCAATCAGCCCCAGCATTTT. Supplemented by reference TRBV3-1 and TRBJ1-5, the full variable domain reads DTAVSQTPKYLVTQMGNDKSIKCEQNLGHDTMYWYKQDSKKFLKIMFSYNNKELIINETVPNRFSPKSPDKAHLNLHINSLELGDSAVYFCACSQDSESNQPQHFGDGTRLSIL.

The chain uses TRBV5-5 and TRBJ1-2; D unresolved. The germline V gene encodes CDR1 SGHKS and CDR2 YYEKEE (reference sequence). This CDR3 is built from 13 residues. Deletions cut 1 base from V and 2 bases from J, with 6 bases between. Written as DNA, the CDR3 is TGTGCCAGCAGCTTGACTCAAAACTATGGCTACACCTTC. This encodes CASSLTQNYGYTF.

At least ten counts were recorded for this clonotype. This chain joins TRBV11-2 and TRBJ1-2, with TRBD1 matching over 8 bases. The germline CDR1 and CDR2 sequences are SGHAT and FQNNGV. V trimming: 6 bases; J trimming: 7 bases; junction bases outside the gene matches: 7. This CDR3 is 13 amino acids long. Here the CDR3 reads CASRRTGSPGYTF. The CDR3 region has the DNA TGTGCCAGCAGACGGACAGGGAGCCCTGGCTACACCTTC. The full variable domain, rest sourced from reference TRBV11-2 and TRBJ1-2, is EAGVAQSPRYKIIEKRQSVAFWCNPISGHATLYWYQQILGQGPKLLIQFQNNGVVDDSQLPKDRFSAERLKGVDSTLKIQPAKLEDSAVYLCASRRTGSPGYTFGSGTRLTVV.